What follows are 20 T cell receptor beta chains derived from one specimen sequenced in a study of OX40 agonist ivuxolimab in advanced cancers. To prepare the library, the immunoSEQ multiplex PCR assay was applied. Not all clones reach the TCRdb copy of this immuneACCESS table, which keeps in-frame sequences only. Checked studies attribute under half of the gap to unresolved V genes and leave the rest unexplained. The sample table records some 49,000 clones; around four fifths of these occur just once. The ten largest make up over 3.5% of the sample. Sample: CD4+ or CD8+ T cells sorted from blood, taken in a trial of the OX40 agonist ivuxolimab. The receptors shown here come from an adult with an advanced solid tumor such as melanoma, head and neck, liver or kidney cancer.

The chain carries TRBV11-2 and TRBJ1-2; 12 bases agree with TRBD1. This CDR3 contains 15 residues. CDR1 and CDR2 from the germline V gene are SGHAT and FQNNGV. With 2 bases clipped from V and 9 bases from J, the junction kept 7 bases outside the gene matches. CDR3 sequence (DNA): TGTGCCAGCAGCTTAACAGGGACAGGGGGCCAAAGCTACACCTTC. Encoded protein: CASSLTGTGGQSYTF.

This chain joins TRBV6-6 and TRBJ2-7; tentatively, D is TRBD1 (5 bases). CDR3 length equals 12 residues. Trimming removed 2 bases from V and 3 bases from J, with 5 bases in between. Germline lookup yields CDR1 MNHNY and CDR2 SVGAGI (reference sequence). The CDR3 loop reads CASSYTGYEQYF. The CDR3 region has the DNA TGTGCCAGCAGTTACACAGGCTACGAGCAGTACTTC.

J is TRBJ1-1 and V is TRBV6-5, with D unclear. V lost 3 bases and J lost 9, with 8 bases in between. From germline, CDR1 is MNHEY and CDR2 SVGAGI. CDR3 size: 11 residues. The CDR3 DNA is TGTGCCAGCAGTTATTGGCCAAAAGCTTTCTTT. This sequence encodes CASSYWPKAFF.

V usage is TRBV27 and J usage is TRBJ2-5; tentatively, D is TRBD2 (6 bases). The CDR3 consists of 18 residues. The V and J ends lost 5 bases and 4 bases respectively, with 26 bases between them. Germline lookup yields CDR1 MNHEY and CDR2 SMNVEV (reference sequence). The CDR3 here is CASSRSFPKGTHPETQYF. The CDR3 DNA is TGTGCCAGCAGTCGCTCCTTTCCTAAAGGGACTCATCCAGAGACCCAGTACTTC.

This chain uses TRBV5-6 with TRBJ2-1, with 9 bases aligning to TRBD1. Germline assignment: CDR1 SGHDT and CDR2 YYEEEE. The junction had 5 bases not matched to a gene; V was cut back by 2 bases and J by 5 bases. This CDR3 has 15 amino acids. CDR3 sequence reads: CASSLRGQGNNEQFF. Written as DNA, the CDR3 is TGTGCCAGCAGCTTAAGGGGACAGGGTAACAATGAGCAGTTCTTC.

A single count supports this clone. The chain recombines TRBV19 with TRBJ2-1; no reliable D call. The CDR3 runs to 14 residues. The germline gives CDR1 LNHDA, CDR2 SQIVND (reference sequence). The V end lost 10 bases, the J end lost 3 bases, and 16 bases lay between the germline ends. For the CDR3, the DNA is TGTGCCACACAGACCGGATGGGACTACAATGAGCAGTTCTTC. Protein sequence: CATQTGWDYNEQFF. The full variable domain, completed using reference TRBV19 and TRBJ2-1, is DGGITQSPKYLFRKEGQNVTLSCEQNLNHDAMYWYRQDPGQGLRLIYYSQIVNDFQKGDIAEGYSVSREKKESFPLTVTSAQKNPTAFYLCATQTGWDYNEQFFGPGTRLTVL.

The chain joins TRBV6-1 to TRBJ1-5; D might be TRBD1 (6 bases). Trimming took off 2 bases at V and 8 bases at J, with 16 bases between the two ends. There are 15 residues in the CDR3. Germline V CDR1 and CDR2: MNHNS, SASEGT. The CDR3 reads CASSELIPGAKPQHF. The CDR3 DNA reads as TGTGCCAGCAGTGAACTTATCCCGGGGGCCAAGCCCCAGCATTTT.

The sample holds a few counts of this clone. The chain recombines TRBV4-3 with TRBJ1-1; D is perhaps TRBD1 (5 bases). The V end was cut by 3 bases, the J end by 9 bases, with 17 bases between. CDR1 is LGHNA and CDR2 is YSLEER in the germline V gene. CDR3 size: 14 residues. The CDR3 loop is CASSHAGGMGQAFF. CDR3 DNA: TGCGCCAGCAGCCACGCCGGGGGTATGGGCCAAGCTTTCTTT.

The chain couples TRBV15 to TRBJ2-1; 12 bases map to TRBD2. Per germline, CDR1 LNHNV and CDR2 YYDKDF (reference sequence). Trimming at V came to 3 bases and at J to 6 bases, leaving 6 bases not matched to a gene. The CDR3 has 16 amino acids. The CDR3 DNA reads TGTGCCACCAGCAGGGGGGGACTAGCGGGTTTCAATGAGCAGTTCTTC. It specifies CATSRGGLAGFNEQFF.

This sequence joins TRBV28 and TRBJ1-4; 7 bases align to TRBD1. The trim removed 10 bases at V and 8 bases at J, leaving 7 bases unmatched. CDR3 length: 12 residues. Germline V gives CDR1 MDHEN, CDR2 SYDVKM. CDR3 nucleotides: TGTGCCACGCGACAGGGAGGGGAAAAACTGTTTTTT. It codes for CATRQGGEKLFF.

The J gene is TRBJ2-3, the V gene TRBV7-9; no definite D call. This CDR3 has 12 amino acids. V lost 5 bases, J lost 3 bases, and 6 bases lay in between. Germline V gives CDR1 SEHNR, CDR2 FQNEAQ (reference sequence). CDR3 amino acids: CASSLLTDTQYF. The CDR3 DNA reads as TGTGCCAGCAGCCTTCTGACAGATACGCAGTATTTT.

This chain joins TRBV19 and TRBJ2-1; maybe TRBD2 (5 bases). Germline values: CDR1 LNHDA, CDR2 SQIVND (reference sequence). The CDR3 sequence is 14 residues long. V lost 1 base to trimming and J lost 6 bases, with 10 bases between them. The DNA for the CDR3 is TGTGCCAGTAGTATAGGAGCGGATCCCAATGAGCAGTTCTTC. It yields the protein CASSIGADPNEQFF.

As regards this clone: Just one base apart from a much larger clone, this may be a read error. J is TRBJ1-1 and V is TRBV11-3; D ambiguous. This CDR3 spans 13 amino acids. Germline CDR1 and CDR2: SGHNT and YENEEA. The V and J ends lost 0 bases and 1 base respectively, with 3 bases between them. The CDR3 is CASSLEGNTEAFF. The CDR3 region has the DNA TGTGCCAGCAGCTTAGAAGGGAACACTGAAGCTTTCTTT.

This chain uses TRBV15 with TRBJ2-6; 8 nucleotides agree with TRBD2. The CDR3 totals 20 residues. With V trimmed by 7 bases and J by 0 bases, 17 bases remained unmatched. Germline assignment: CDR1 LNHNV and CDR2 YYDKDF (reference sequence). The CDR3 here is CATKIGGLRGVLSGANVLTF. Written as DNA, the CDR3 is TGTGCCACCAAGATCGGCGGGTTGCGGGGGGTCCTCTCTGGGGCCAACGTCCTGACTTTC.

This sequence joins TRBV11-3 and TRBJ2-5; D is ambiguous. There are 12 residues in the CDR3. The germline V gene encodes CDR1 SGHNT and CDR2 YENEEA. Trimming cost V 3 bases and J 4 bases, with 6 bases left between them. The CDR3 DNA sequence: TGTGCCAGCAGCTTTACGATAGAGACCCAGTACTTC. It codes for CASSFTIETQYF.

This clone has only one observation. The chain links TRBV5-1 to TRBJ2-2; D possibly corresponds to TRBD1 (6 bases). The length of the CDR3 is 13 residues. The V gene's germline CDR1 is SGHRS and CDR2 YFSETQ. Trimming cost V 4 bases and J 7 bases, with 11 bases left between them. This CDR3 is CASSPGVSGELFF. DNA of the CDR3: TGCGCCAGCAGCCCAGGGGTCAGCGGGGAGCTGTTTTTT.

In this sample, this clone turned up a few times. The chain combines TRBV5-1 with TRBJ2-5; 8 bases line up with TRBD2. V shed 2 bases and J 1 base; nucleotides not matched to a gene: 16. CDR1 is SGHRS, CDR2 YFSETQ, per germline. CDR3 length: 19 amino acids. The CDR3 DNA sequence: TGCGCCAGCAGCTTAGTCCCCAGTGGTTGGCGGGGGGCCCAAGAGACCCAGTACTTC. Protein sequence: CASSLVPSGWRGAQETQYF.

This clone showed up just once. The chain couples TRBV7-2 to TRBJ2-7; tentatively, D is TRBD1 or TRBD2 (5 bases each). The V end lost 1 base, the J end lost 3 bases, and 10 bases lay between the germline ends. Germline CDR1 reads SGHTA; CDR2 reads FQGNSA. There are 14 residues in the CDR3. CDR3 residues: CASSLGTLDYEQYF. CDR3 DNA: TGTGCCAGCAGCTTAGGGACACTAGACTACGAGCAGTACTTC.

The rearrangement joins TRBV18 to TRBJ2-2, with D possibly matching TRBD1 (5 bases). CDR1 and CDR2 from the germline V gene are KGHSH and LQKENI. The CDR3 runs 16 residues. V shed 2 bases and J shed 1 base, with 11 bases lying between them. The CDR3 protein is CASSPNGQMNTGELFF. The CDR3 DNA reads TGTGCCAGCTCACCAAACGGACAAATGAACACCGGGGAGCTGTTTTTT.

The V gene is TRBV28, the J gene TRBJ1-2; possible D gene TRBD1, 5 bases. The V end lost 3 bases, the J end lost 4 bases, and 9 bases lay between the germline ends. The CDR3 is made up of 13 amino acids. The germline V gene has CDR1 MDHEN and CDR2 SYDVKM. In DNA, the CDR3 is TGTGCCAGCAGTTTGTTGCAGGGCTATGGCTACACCTTC. Amino acid sequence: CASSLLQGYGYTF.